Given below is one TCR beta chain in context. The source of the sample is a study of blood T cell repertoires in COVID-19. Turning to the study itself: The origin of the acute and convalescent COVID-19 samples was the United States, Italy and Spain. T cells, B-cell-depleted T cells, or PBMCs supplied cDNA or gDNA.

The authors' processing: The authors estimated nucleated cell counts from reference gene primer amplification. The method was immunoSEQ multiplex PCR; TCRdb's version includes in-frame clones alone and lacks a portion of them. V, J and clone size are taken as reported in that table, and D and trimming were inferred from the DNA itself. The data show 170,000 or so clones, approximately 90% seen once. V shed 2 bases and J shed 0 bases, with 8 bases lying between them. Germline lookup yields CDR1 MNHEY and CDR2 SVGAGI. The CDR3 loop spans 16 amino acids. The J gene is TRBJ1-6, the V gene TRBV6-5; D gene uncertain. The TCR originated in a young woman who had recovered from COVID-19. The sequenced material came from peripheral blood. CDR3 coding DNA: TGTGCCAGCAGTTACGGTCACAGCTCCTATAATTCACCCCTCCACTTT. Protein sequence: CASSYGHSSYNSPLHF.